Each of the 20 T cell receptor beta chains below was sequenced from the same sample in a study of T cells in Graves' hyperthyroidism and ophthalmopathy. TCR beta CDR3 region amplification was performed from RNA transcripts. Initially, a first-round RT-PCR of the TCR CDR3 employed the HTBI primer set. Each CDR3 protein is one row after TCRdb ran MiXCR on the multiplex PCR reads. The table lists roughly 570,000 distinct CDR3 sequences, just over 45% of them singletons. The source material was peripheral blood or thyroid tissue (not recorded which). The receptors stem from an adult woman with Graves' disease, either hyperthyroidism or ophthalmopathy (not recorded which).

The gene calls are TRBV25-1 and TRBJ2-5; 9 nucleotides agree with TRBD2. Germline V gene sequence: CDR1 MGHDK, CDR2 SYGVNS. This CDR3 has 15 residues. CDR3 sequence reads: CALVPDASGEETQYF. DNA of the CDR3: TGTGCGCTAGTGCCCGACGCTAGCGGGGAAGAGACCCAGTACTTC.

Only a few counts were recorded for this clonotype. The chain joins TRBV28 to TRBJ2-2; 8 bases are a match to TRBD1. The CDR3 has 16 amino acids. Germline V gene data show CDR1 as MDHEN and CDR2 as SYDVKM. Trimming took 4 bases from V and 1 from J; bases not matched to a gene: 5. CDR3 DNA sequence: TGTGCCAGCAGTTCCCAGACAGGGGTGAACACCGGGGAGCTGTTTTTT. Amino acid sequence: CASSSQTGVNTGELFF.

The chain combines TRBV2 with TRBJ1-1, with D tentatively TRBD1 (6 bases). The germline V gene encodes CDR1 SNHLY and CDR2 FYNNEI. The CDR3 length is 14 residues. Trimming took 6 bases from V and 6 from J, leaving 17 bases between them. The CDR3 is CASRGQGSGAEAFF. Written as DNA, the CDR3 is TGTGCCAGCAGGGGGCAGGGATCAGGGGCTGAAGCTTTCTTT.

CDR3: CASSLAGVRGANVLTF. As DNA, the CDR3 is TGTGCCAGCAGCTTAGCGGGGGTTCGTGGGGCCAACGTCCTGACTTTC. The chain is built from TRBV7-9 and TRBJ2-6; D tentatively reads TRBD1 or TRBD2 (5 bases each). The V end lost 0 bases, the J end lost 3 bases, and 9 bases lay between the germline ends. The CDR3 is 16 residues long. Germline loops: CDR1 SEHNR, CDR2 FQNEAQ (reference sequence). The whole variable domain, filled in from reference TRBV7-9 and TRBJ2-6, reads DTGVSQNPRHKITKRGQNVTFRCDPISEHNRLYWYRQTLGQGPEFLTYFQNEAQLEKSRLLSDRFSAERPKGSFSTLEIQRTEQGDSAMYLCASSLAGVRGANVLTFGAGSRLTVL.

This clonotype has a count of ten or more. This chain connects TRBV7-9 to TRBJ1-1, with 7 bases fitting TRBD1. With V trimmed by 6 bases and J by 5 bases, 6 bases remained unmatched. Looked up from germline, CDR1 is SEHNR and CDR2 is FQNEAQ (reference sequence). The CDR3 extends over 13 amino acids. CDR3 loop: CASRAQGGTEAFF. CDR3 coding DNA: TGTGCCAGCAGGGCTCAGGGGGGAACTGAAGCTTTCTTT.

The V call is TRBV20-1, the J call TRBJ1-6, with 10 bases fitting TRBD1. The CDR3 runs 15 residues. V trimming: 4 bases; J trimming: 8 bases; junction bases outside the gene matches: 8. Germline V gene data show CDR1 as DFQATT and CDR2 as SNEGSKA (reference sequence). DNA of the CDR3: TGCAGTGCTAACACCGGGACAGGGGCTTATTCACCCCTCCACTTT. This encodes CSANTGTGAYSPLHF.

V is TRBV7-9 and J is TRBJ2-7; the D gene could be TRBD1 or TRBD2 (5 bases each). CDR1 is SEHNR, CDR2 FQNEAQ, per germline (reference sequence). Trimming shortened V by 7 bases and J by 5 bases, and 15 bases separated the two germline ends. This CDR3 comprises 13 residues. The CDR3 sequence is CASTPAGGHEQYF. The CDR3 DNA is TGTGCCAGCACCCCCGCTGGGGGTCACGAGCAGTACTTC.

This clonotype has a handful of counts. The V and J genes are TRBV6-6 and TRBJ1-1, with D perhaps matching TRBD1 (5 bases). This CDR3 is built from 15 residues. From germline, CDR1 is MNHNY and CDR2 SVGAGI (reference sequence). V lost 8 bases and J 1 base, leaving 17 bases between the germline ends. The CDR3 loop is CASRFDRGWNTEAFF. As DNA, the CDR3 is TGTGCCAGCCGGTTCGATCGGGGGTGGAACACTGAAGCTTTCTTT.

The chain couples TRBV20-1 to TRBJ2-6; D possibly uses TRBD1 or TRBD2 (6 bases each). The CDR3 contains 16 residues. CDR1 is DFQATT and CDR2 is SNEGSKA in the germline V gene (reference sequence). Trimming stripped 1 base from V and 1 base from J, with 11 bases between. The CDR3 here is CSARASGASGANVLTF. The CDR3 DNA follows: TGCAGTGCTAGAGCCTCGGGGGCATCTGGGGCCAACGTCCTGACTTTC.

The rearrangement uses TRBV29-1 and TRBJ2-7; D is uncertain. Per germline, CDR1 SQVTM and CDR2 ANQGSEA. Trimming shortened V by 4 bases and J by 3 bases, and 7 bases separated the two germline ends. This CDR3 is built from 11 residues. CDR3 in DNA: TGCAGCGTTGGATCGGGCTACGAGCAGTACTTC. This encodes CSVGSGYEQYF.

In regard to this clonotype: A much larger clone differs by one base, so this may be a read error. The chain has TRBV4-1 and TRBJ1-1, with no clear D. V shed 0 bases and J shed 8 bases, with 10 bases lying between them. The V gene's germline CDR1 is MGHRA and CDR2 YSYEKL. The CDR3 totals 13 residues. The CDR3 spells CASSQETDGEAFF. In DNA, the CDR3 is TGCGCCAGCAGCCAAGAAACGGACGGCGAAGCTTTCTTT.

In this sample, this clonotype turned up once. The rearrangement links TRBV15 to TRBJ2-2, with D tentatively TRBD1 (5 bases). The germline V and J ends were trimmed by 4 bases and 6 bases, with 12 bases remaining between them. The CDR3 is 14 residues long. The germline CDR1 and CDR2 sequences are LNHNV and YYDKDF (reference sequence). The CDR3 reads CATSIEGRAGELFF. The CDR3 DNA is TGTGCCACCAGCATAGAAGGCAGGGCCGGGGAGCTGTTTTTT.

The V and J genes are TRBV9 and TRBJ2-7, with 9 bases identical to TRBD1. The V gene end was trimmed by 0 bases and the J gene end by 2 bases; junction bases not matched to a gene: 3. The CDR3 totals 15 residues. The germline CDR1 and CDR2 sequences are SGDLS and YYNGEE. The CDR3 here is CASSVAGQGTYEQYF. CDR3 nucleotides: TGTGCCAGCAGCGTAGCGGGACAGGGCACCTACGAGCAGTACTTC. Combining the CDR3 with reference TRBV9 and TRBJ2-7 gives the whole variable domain DSGVTQTPKHLITATGQRVTLRCSPRSGDLSVYWYQQSLDQGLQFLIQYYNGEERAKGNILERFSAQQFPDLHSELNLSSLELGDSALYFCASSVAGQGTYEQYFGPGTRLTVT.

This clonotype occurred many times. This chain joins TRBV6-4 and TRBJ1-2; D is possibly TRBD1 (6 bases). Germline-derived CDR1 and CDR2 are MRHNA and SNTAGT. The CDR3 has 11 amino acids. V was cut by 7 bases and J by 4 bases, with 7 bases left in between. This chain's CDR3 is CASKQGYGYTF. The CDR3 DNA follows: TGTGCCAGCAAACAGGGCTATGGCTACACCTTC.

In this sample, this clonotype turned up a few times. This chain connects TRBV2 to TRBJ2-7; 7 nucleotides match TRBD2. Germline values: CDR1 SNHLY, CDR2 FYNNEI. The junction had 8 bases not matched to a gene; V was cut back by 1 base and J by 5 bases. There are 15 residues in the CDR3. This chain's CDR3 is CASSEGAGVIHEQYF. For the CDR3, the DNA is TGTGCCAGCAGTGAAGGGGCGGGAGTAATCCACGAGCAGTACTTC.

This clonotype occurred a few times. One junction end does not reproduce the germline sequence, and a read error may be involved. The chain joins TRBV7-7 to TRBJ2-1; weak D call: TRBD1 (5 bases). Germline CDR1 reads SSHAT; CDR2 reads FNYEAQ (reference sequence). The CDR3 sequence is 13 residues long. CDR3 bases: TGTGCTAGCAGCGAACAGGAGAACACTGAGCAGTTCTTC. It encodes CASSEQENTEQFF.

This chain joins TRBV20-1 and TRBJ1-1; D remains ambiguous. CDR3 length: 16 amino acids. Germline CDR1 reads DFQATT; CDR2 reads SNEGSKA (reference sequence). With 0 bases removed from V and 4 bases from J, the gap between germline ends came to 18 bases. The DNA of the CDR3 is TGCAGTGCTAGAGAGCTAGCGGGGAGCTCGGGCACTGAAGCTTTCTTT. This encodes CSARELAGSSGTEAFF.

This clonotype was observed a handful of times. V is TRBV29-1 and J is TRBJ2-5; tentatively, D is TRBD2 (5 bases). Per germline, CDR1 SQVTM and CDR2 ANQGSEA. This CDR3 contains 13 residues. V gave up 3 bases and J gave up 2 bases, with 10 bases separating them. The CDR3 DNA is TGCAGCGTTGAGCCTACGGGACAAGAGACCCAGTACTTC. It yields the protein CSVEPTGQETQYF.

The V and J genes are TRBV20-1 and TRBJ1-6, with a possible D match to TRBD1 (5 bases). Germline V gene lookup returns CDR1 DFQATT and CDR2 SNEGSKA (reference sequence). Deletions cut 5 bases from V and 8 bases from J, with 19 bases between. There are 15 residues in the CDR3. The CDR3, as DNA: TGCAGTGCTCCGAGTTCGGGGGAGGCCTATTCACCCCTCCACTTT. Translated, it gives CSAPSSGEAYSPLHF.

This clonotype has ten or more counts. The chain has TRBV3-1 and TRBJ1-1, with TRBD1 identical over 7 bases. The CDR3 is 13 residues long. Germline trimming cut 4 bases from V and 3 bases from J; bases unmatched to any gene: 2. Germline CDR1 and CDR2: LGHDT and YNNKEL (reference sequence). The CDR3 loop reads CASSPRGYTEAFF. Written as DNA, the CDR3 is TGTGCCAGCAGCCCCAGGGGGTACACTGAAGCTTTCTTT.